This is a list of T cell receptor beta chains from one sample in a study of OX40 agonist ivuxolimab in advanced cancers. Repertoires were generated with immunoSEQ multiplex PCR, while TCRdb's copy carries only in-frame clones and drops some. The data contain more than 70,000 clones, 85% to 90% of them seen just once; the ten biggest clones take up 0.53%. Material: CD4+ or CD8+ T cells sorted from blood, obtained in a trial of the OX40 agonist ivuxolimab. All receptors derive from an adult with an advanced solid tumor such as melanoma, head and neck, liver or kidney cancer. CDR3s include the opening cysteine and the closing phenylalanine or tryptophan. The D gene is left open where the match is weak.

length	J	V	D	DNA	CDR3
13	TRBJ1-4	TRBV19	NA	TGTGCCAGTAGTATGCGGGAGAGGGAAAAACTGTTTTTT	CASSMREREKLFF
12	TRBJ1-2	TRBV19	NA	TGTGCCAGTAGCATAACAGGGCATGGCTACACCTTC	CASSITGHGYTF
15	TRBJ1-1	TRBV6-5	NA	TGTGCCAGCAGTTACTCGCAGTTTAGGAACACTGAAGCTTTCTTT	CASSYSQFRNTEAFF
16	TRBJ2-2	TRBV6-4	NA	TGTGCCAGCAGTGACCTCTTTCGGGGAGGCACCGGGGAGCTGTTTTTT	CASSDLFRGGTGELFF
16	TRBJ2-1	TRBV11-1	TRBD2	TGTGCCAGCAGCTTACGACTAGCGGGACCCTACAATGAGCAGTTCTTC	CASSLRLAGPYNEQFF
15	TRBJ1-3	TRBV19	NA	TGTGCCAGTAGTATCGAAAGGGGGACTGGAAACACCATATATTTT	CASSIERGTGNTIYF
15	TRBJ1-2	TRBV7-2	TRBD1	TGTGCCAGCAGCTTGTGGGGGGGACAGGGTGGCGGCTACACCTTC	CASSLWGGQGGGYTF
14	TRBJ2-5	TRBV11-2	NA	TGTGCCAGCAGCCCTAGACGATTCCAAGAGACCCAGTACTTC	CASSPRRFQETQYF
17	TRBJ2-7	TRBV25-1	TRBD2	TGTGCCAGCAGTGACGGACTAGCGGGATCTCTTACCTACGAGCAGTACTTC	CASSDGLAGSLTYEQYF
11	TRBJ2-7	TRBV30	NA	TGTGCCTGGGGGACCGACTACGAGCAGTACTTC	CAWGTDYEQYF
15	TRBJ2-7	TRBV5-5	TRBD1	TGTGCCAGCAGCTTGGGCGGGACAGGGGTATACGAGCAGTACTTC	CASSLGGTGVYEQYF
13	TRBJ1-3	TRBV7-9	NA	TGTGCCACCCCTGGTGGCTCTGGAAACACCATATATTTT	CATPGGSGNTIYF
16	TRBJ1-1	TRBV7-2	NA	TGTGCCAGCAGCACGGGCAGGGTGAGTGGGAACACTGAAGCTTTCTTT	CASSTGRVSGNTEAFF
16	TRBJ2-5	TRBV5-4	TRBD2	TGTGCCAGCAGCCCCCCGACTAGGGGAGGGCAAGAGACCCAGTACTTC	CASSPPTRGGQETQYF
13	TRBJ1-2	TRBV4-2	NA	TGTGCCAGCACCTCCCCAGGGGTCTATGGCTACACCTTC	CASTSPGVYGYTF
15	TRBJ2-5	TRBV11-2	TRBD2	TGTGCCAGCAGCTTGACTAGCGGCACGGTGGAGACCCAGTACTTC	CASSLTSGTVETQYF
13	TRBJ1-2	TRBV5-1	TRBD1	TGCGCCAGCAGCCAGGGACAGGGGAACGGCTACACCTTC	CASSQGQGNGYTF
15	TRBJ2-2	TRBV27	NA	TGTGCCAGCAGCTTCAGGGCGCGGTACACCGGGGAGCTGTTTTTT	CASSFRARYTGELFF